The next 12 T cell receptor beta chains were all read from a single sample in a study of cytomegalovirus exposure and HLA in healthy donors. The PCR made use of 60 Vbeta and 13 Jbeta primers. Here immunoSEQ multiplex PCR was the method, and the copy in TCRdb shows in-frame clones only, minus some. The sample consists of roughly 170,000 clones, almost 85% of them appearing once. The sample consisted of PBMCs. These receptors originate from a man aged 25 to 40 in good health and CMV-seronegative.

This clone has only a few counts. The chain employs TRBV13 and TRBJ2-2; 10 bases are a match to TRBD2. The ends lost 3 bases at V and 1 base at J; junction bases unmatched: 2. CDR3 length equals 16 residues. Germline CDR1 and CDR2: PRHDT and FYEKMQ (reference sequence). The CDR3 DNA reads as TGTGCCAGCAGCTTCGGACTAGCGGTGAACACCGGGGAGCTGTTTTTT. Translating gives CASSFGLAVNTGELFF.

This clone was observed once. The chain recombines TRBV23-1 with TRBJ2-1, with 7 bases aligning to TRBD2. TRBV23-1 is flagged as an ORF with uncertain function. The CDR3 consists of 17 residues. The V gene end was trimmed by 5 bases and the J gene end by 0 bases; junction bases not matched to a gene: 10. The CDR3 bases are TGCGCCAGCAGTGTACATCGCGGGAGACGCTCCTACAATGAGCAGTTCTTC. It yields the protein CASSVHRGRRSYNEQFF.

The CDR3, as DNA: TGCGCCAGCAGCCAAGGTTGGGGCCGTGTAGCGGGACTCAATGAGCAGTTCTTC. It specifies CASSQGWGRVAGLNEQFF. The J gene is TRBJ2-1, the V gene TRBV4-3, with 8 bases identical to TRBD2. J gave up 6 bases and V 1 base, and 14 bases lay outside the gene matches. Per the germline V gene, CDR1 is LGHNA and CDR2 is YSLEER. The CDR3 is 18 residues long.

This chain uses TRBV4-1 with TRBJ2-4, with 7 nucleotides matching TRBD1. CDR1 MGHRA and CDR2 YSYEKL come from the germline V gene. V dropped 5 bases and J dropped 4; count of bases not matched to a gene: 5. This CDR3 spans 14 amino acids. CDR3 bases: TGCGCCAGCAGCTTAGACAGGGTAAAAAACATTCAGTACTTC. Its protein product is CASSLDRVKNIQYF.

The chain links TRBV5-6 to TRBJ1-1; D ambiguous. Trimming removed 4 bases from V and 6 bases from J, with 10 bases in between. The V gene's germline CDR1 is SGHDT and CDR2 YYEEEE. This CDR3 is built from 12 residues. The CDR3: CASSPPGSEAFF. CDR3 bases: TGTGCCAGCAGCCCCCCAGGCTCTGAAGCTTTCTTT.

This chain joins TRBV5-1 and TRBJ1-2; no firm D call. The germline V gene encodes CDR1 SGHRS and CDR2 YFSETQ. This CDR3 has 16 amino acids. The V gene lost 0 bases and the J gene lost 0 bases, with 12 bases spanning the gap. This CDR3 reads CASSLGPARSNYGYTF. The CDR3 bases are TGCGCCAGCAGCTTGGGTCCCGCCAGGTCTAACTATGGCTACACCTTC.

The J gene is TRBJ2-1, the V gene TRBV19; 11 nucleotides line up with TRBD2. This CDR3 is built from 17 residues. J was trimmed by 4 bases and V by 6 bases; bases with no gene match: 11. The germline V gene has CDR1 LNHDA and CDR2 SQIVND (reference sequence). CDR3 residues: CASRLTSGGDWYNEQFF. CDR3 nucleotide sequence: TGTGCCAGTAGACTTACTAGCGGGGGAGATTGGTACAATGAGCAGTTCTTC.

V and J are TRBV27 and TRBJ1-2, with a weak D call TRBD1 (5 bases). The germline CDR1 and CDR2 sequences are MNHEY and SMNVEV (reference sequence). There are 14 residues in the CDR3. The ends were cut back, 6 bases at V and 4 bases at J, with 15 bases in the middle. The CDR3 nucleotides are TGTGCCAGCAGGTCCCCCGACAGAAGCTATGGCTACACCTTC. Its translation: CASRSPDRSYGYTF.

This sequence joins TRBV21-1 and TRBJ2-7; the tabulated D call, TRBD2, remains unverified against the DNA. TRBV21-1 counts as a pseudogene. This CDR3 is 12 amino acids long. For the CDR3, the DNA is TGTGCCAGCAGCAAAATAGCAAGAGAGCAGTACTTC. Amino acid sequence: CASSKIAREQYF.

The rearrangement links TRBV23-1 to TRBJ2-3; TRBD1 is a possible D gene (6 bases). TRBV23-1 is marked as an open reading frame, function uncertain. This CDR3 spans 15 amino acids. Trimming took 8 bases from V and 3 from J, leaving 18 bases between them. The CDR3 DNA reads as TGCGCCAGCCAACCGGGACACGAAAAGACAGATACGCAGTATTTT. Its protein product is CASQPGHEKTDTQYF.

The rearrangement links TRBV5-4 to TRBJ1-2; 7 positions match TRBD1. This CDR3 has 15 amino acids. Looked up from germline, CDR1 is SGHNT and CDR2 is YYREEE (reference sequence). V lost 4 bases, J lost 2 bases, and 8 bases stayed unmatched. The CDR3 is CASSLTQTGNYGYTF. CDR3 DNA sequence: TGTGCCAGCAGCCTCACCCAGACAGGGAACTATGGCTACACCTTC.

The gene calls are TRBV6-5 and TRBJ2-7, with 7 bases fitting TRBD1. CDR1 is MNHEY, CDR2 SVGAGI, per germline. The CDR3 consists of 13 residues. The trim removed 5 bases at V and 2 bases at J, leaving 3 bases unmatched. The CDR3 DNA sequence: TGTGCCAGCAGTAGGACAGGACCCTACGAGCAGTACTTC. Its protein product is CASSRTGPYEQYF.